This is a list of T cell receptor beta chains from one sample in a study of T cells in Graves' hyperthyroidism and ophthalmopathy. Using its own MiXCR run on the multiplex PCR reads, TCRdb lists one record per CDR3 protein. The data show roughly 650,000 distinct CDR3 sequences, about a sixth seen once. The sequenced material came from blood. The receptors were gathered from a woman aged 40 to 50 with Graves' ophthalmopathy. Each CDR3 is given with its conserved first and last residue. Fields, in order: J gene, V gene, D gene, clone size, CDR3 DNA, CDR3 protein. A D gene is named only where the DNA matches it firmly. Size tells how often a clone was seen (once, few, many) or the class of an expanded clone, and some rows leave it out.

TRBJ2-4 TRBV25-1 TRBD2 once TGTGCCAGCAGTGGGTTTGTCGGGAGGGACATTCAGTACTTC CASSGFVGRDIQYF
TRBJ1-4 TRBV11-2 - many TGTGCCAGCAGCAGGACGACAGGAAGCCATGCAACTAATGAAAAACTGTTTTTT CASSRTTGSHATNEKLFF
TRBJ2-3 TRBV30 TRBD1 - TGTGCCTGGGAGAGGGGGACAGGGATTATACAACCAGATACGCAGTATTTT CAWERGTGIIQPDTQYF
TRBJ2-5 TRBV27 - many TGTGCCAGCAGGGCGCGGGGCACCCAGTACTTC CASRARGTQYF
TRBJ2-2 TRBV7-9 TRBD1 few TGTGCCAGCAGATTGGACAGGGACACCGGGGAGCTGTTTTTT CASRLDRDTGELFF
TRBJ2-6 TRBV12-3/TRBV12-4 - - TGTGCCAGCAGCTCCCACACTGGACAGTCTGGGGCCAACGTCCTGACTTTC CASSSHTGQSGANVLTF
TRBJ2-1 TRBV20-1 - few TGCAGTGCTAGTTTCCGGGCTAACAATGAGCAGTTCTTC CSASFRANNEQFF
TRBJ2-3 TRBV9 - - TGTGCCAGCAGACCGGGTAGCGGATTCACAGATACGCAGTATTTT CASRPGSGFTDTQYF
TRBJ2-5 TRBV7-9 TRBD1 - TGTGCCAGCAGCCTCGGGCAGGGGGCGGTGGAGACCCAGTACTTC CASSLGQGAVETQYF
TRBJ2-1 TRBV7-3 TRBD1 - TGTGCCAGCAGCCGACAGGACAGGGGAGGAAATGAGCAGTTCTTC CASSRQDRGGNEQFF
TRBJ1-2 TRBV6-5 - - TGTGCCAGCAGTTACTCGGGAAAGAACTATGGCTACACCTTC CASSYSGKNYGYTF
TRBJ2-3 TRBV20-1 TRBD2 few TGCAGTGCTTTAGCGGGAGTGCGCACAGATACGCAGTATTTT CSALAGVRTDTQYF
TRBJ1-6 TRBV11-2 TRBD1 - TGTGCCAGCAGTCAGTCGACAGGGTTTCATTCACCCCTCCACTTT CASSQSTGFHSPLHF
TRBJ2-1 TRBV15 - few TGTGCCACCAGCTCCCTAGATTCCTACAATGAGCAGTTCTTC CATSSLDSYNEQFF
TRBJ2-1 TRBV20-1 - many TGCAGTGCTAGCTGGGGGGGGCTAAATGAGCAGTTCTTC CSASWGGLNEQFF
TRBJ2-3 TRBV11-2 - many TGTGCCAGCAGCTTGGGGGCGGGACCTACGGGGGATACGCAGTATTTT CASSLGAGPTGDTQYF
TRBJ1-2 TRBV10-3 - few TGTGCCATCAATAGGGACGGAGACTATGGCTACACCTTC CAINRDGDYGYTF
TRBJ2-3 TRBV20-1 TRBD2 many TGCAGTGCTAGAGAAGCGGGGAACACAGATACGCAGTATTTT CSAREAGNTDTQYF
TRBJ2-3 TRBV4-1 - - TGCGCCAGCAGCCTAGGGAGTTTGGGCACAGATACGCAGTATTTT CASSLGSLGTDTQYF
TRBJ2-7 TRBV5-5 - few TGTGCCAGCAGCTTGGCCCCGGCACAGGCGGTCTACGAGCAGTACTTC CASSLAPAQAVYEQYF
TRBJ2-7 TRBV28 - - TGTGCCAGCAGTTTAGCCAAGGGACGCGAGCAGTACTTC CASSLAKGREQYF
TRBJ2-7 TRBV11-2 - many TGTGCCAGCAGCTTAGATTACGAGCAGTACTTC CASSLDYEQYF
TRBJ1-3 TRBV12-3/TRBV12-4 - few TGTGCCAGCAGGCTATCGGAAAACACCATATATTTT CASRLSENTIYF
TRBJ2-2 TRBV5-6 - few TGTGCCAGCAGCTTGGCCGGTGCTTACTCGAACACCGGGGAGCTGTTTTTT CASSLAGAYSNTGELFF